This TCR beta chain was recovered during a study of shared T cell receptors in the human thymus. Produced via immunoSEQ multiplex PCR; TCRdb's table is partial and in-frame only. The sample consists of some 760,000 clones, approximately 85% of them appearing once. The CDR3 length is 14 residues. The germline V gene has CDR1 LGHNA and CDR2 YSLEER. Trimming pared 4 bases from V and 8 bases from J, leaving 15 bases between. These records were also assigned to another study, of human thymus T cells. That paper notes: Thymic material originated from resections removed in the course of corrective heart surgery. What related research reported was that thymic repertoires overlapped highly among unrelated individuals.

Sequenced sample: thymocytes. The rearrangement links TRBV4-3 to TRBJ2-4; weak D call: TRBD1 (6 bases). This TCR derives from a girl less than two years old with a congenital heart defect. Written as DNA, the CDR3 is TGCGCCAGCAGCCCAGGGGCCTACAATGACATTCAGTACTTC. It specifies CASSPGAYNDIQYF.